This T cell receptor beta chain was documented in a study of CD8+CD57+ T cells in acquired aplastic anemia. Study-wide context: On average, sorted CD4+ and CD8+ cells gave 3.2 ug of DNA. Study conclusions and caveats: There were approximately 27 CD8+ CDR3 sequences that occurred in both patients and controls.

The sequenced patients had an expansion of CD8+CD57+ cells seen by flow cytometry. The patients, all of them, had severe acquired aplastic anemia. All patients were therapy-naive when blood was sampled. Genomic DNA constituted the template upon which TCR beta VDJ and CDR3 profiling was performed. TCRdb used MiXCR to reprocess the reads, holding one entry per CDR3 protein. The sample includes 120,000 or so distinct CDR3 sequences, over 30% seen only once; the top ten take about 2.6%. This clonotype was picked up a small number of times. The antigen remains unidentified. V shed 8 bases, J shed 1 base, and the junction held 9 bases outside the gene matches. The V gene's germline CDR1 is SGHVS and CDR2 FQNEAQ. This CDR3 is 15 amino acids long.

Sample: sorted CD4+, CD8+, or CD8+CD57+ T cells (not recorded which) from PBMCs. V is TRBV7-8 and J is TRBJ1-1; TRBD1 matches 8 bases. The source is a human donor with aplastic anemia. CDR3 sequence: CASGPRQGTNTEAFF. The DNA for the CDR3 is TGTGCCAGCGGCCCCCGACAGGGGACGAACACTGAAGCTTTCTTT.